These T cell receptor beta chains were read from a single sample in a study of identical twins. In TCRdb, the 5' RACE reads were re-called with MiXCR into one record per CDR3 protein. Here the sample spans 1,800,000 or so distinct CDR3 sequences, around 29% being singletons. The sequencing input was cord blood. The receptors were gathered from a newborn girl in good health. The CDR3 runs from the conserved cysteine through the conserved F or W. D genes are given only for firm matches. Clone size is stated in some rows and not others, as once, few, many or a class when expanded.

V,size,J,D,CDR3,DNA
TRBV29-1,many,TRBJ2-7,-,CSVDLGQGTSYEQYF,TGCAGCGTTGATTTGGGGCAGGGAACCTCCTACGAGCAGTACTTC
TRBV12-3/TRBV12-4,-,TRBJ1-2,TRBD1,CASTLGRGLGYTF,TGTGCCAGCACCTTGGGCAGGGGGCTGGGATACACCTTC
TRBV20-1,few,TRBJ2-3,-,CSATSRSTDTQYF,TGCAGTGCAACCAGCAGAAGCACAGATACGCAGTATTTT
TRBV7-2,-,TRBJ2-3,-,CASSSLRESDTQYF,TGTGCCAGCAGCTCCCTCCGCGAATCAGATACGCAGTATTTT
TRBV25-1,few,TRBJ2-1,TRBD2,CASREGLVRNEQFF,TGTGCCAGCAGGGAAGGACTAGTGCGCAATGAGCAGTTCTTC
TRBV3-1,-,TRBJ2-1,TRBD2,CASSPEGLAEYNEQFF,TGTGCCAGCAGCCCAGAGGGACTAGCGGAATATAATGAGCAGTTCTTC
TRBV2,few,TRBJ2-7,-,CASSEALRITYEQYF,TGTGCCAGCAGTGAAGCGCTTCGTATAACCTACGAGCAGTACTTC
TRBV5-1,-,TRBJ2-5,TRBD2,CASRLGDGTSGRSAYNEQYF,TGCGCCAGCAGATTGGGGGACGGGACTAGCGGGAGGTCGGCGTACAATGAGCAGTACTTC
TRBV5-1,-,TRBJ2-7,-,CASSWPLISGVKYF,TGCGCCAGCAGCTGGCCCCTCATTAGCGGAGTGAAGTACTTC
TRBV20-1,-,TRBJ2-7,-,CSARRGWDEQYF,TGCAGTGCTAGGCGAGGGTGGGACGAGCAGTACTTC
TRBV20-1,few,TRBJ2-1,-,CSARRANNEQFF,TGCAGTGCTAGGCGGGCCAACAATGAGCAGTTCTTC
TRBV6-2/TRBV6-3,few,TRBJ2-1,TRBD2,CASSLWASGGWYNEQFF,TGTGCCAGCAGTTTGTGGGCTAGCGGGGGGTGGTACAATGAGCAGTTCTTC
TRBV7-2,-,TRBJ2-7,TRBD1,CASSLEYRGPYSSSYEQYF,TGTGCCAGCAGCTTAGAATACAGGGGCCCATATTCGAGCTCCTACGAGCAGTACTTC
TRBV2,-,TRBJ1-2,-,CASRRALYGYTF,TGTGCCAGCAGAAGGGCGCTATATGGCTACACCTTC
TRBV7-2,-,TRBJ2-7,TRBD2,CASSVLESRLAGGLYEQYF,TGTGCCAGCAGCGTCCTTGAATCGAGACTAGCGGGAGGATTATACGAGCAGTACTTC
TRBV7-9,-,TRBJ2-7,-,CASSLGPFDEQYF,TGTGCCAGCAGCTTAGGGCCCTTTGACGAGCAGTACTTC
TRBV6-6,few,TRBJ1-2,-,CASSSGNRDYGYTF,TGTGCCAGCAGTTCCGGGAACAGGGACTATGGCTACACCTTC
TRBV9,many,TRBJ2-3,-,CASSVPRGYGTDTQYF,TGTGCCAGCAGCGTCCCTAGGGGCTACGGAACAGATACGCAGTATTTT
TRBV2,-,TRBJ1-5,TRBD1,CASRGQGRSNQPQHF,TGTGCCAGCAGGGGACAGGGGAGGAGCAATCAGCCCCAGCATTTT
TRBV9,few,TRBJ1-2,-,CASSVGGGAYGYTF,TGTGCCAGCAGCGTAGGGGGAGGTGCCTATGGCTACACCTTC
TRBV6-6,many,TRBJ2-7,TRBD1,CASSYSVTGGEQYF,TGTGCCAGCAGTTACTCTGTGACAGGGGGGGAGCAGTACTTC
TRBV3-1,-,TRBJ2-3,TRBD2,CASSQPPLTLAGEDTQYF,TGTGCCAGCAGCCAACCCCCCTTGACACTAGCGGGGGAGGATACGCAGTATTTT
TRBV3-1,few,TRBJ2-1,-,CASSRPGGYNEQFF,TGTGCCAGCAGCCGCCCGGGCGGGTACAATGAGCAGTTCTTC
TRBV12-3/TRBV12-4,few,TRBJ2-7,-,CASSLNSWWRASVEQYF,TGTGCCAGCAGTTTGAACTCCTGGTGGAGGGCTAGTGTCGAGCAGTACTTC
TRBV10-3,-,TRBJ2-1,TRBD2,CAIGTGAGGPFNNEQFF,TGTGCCATCGGGACAGGAGCGGGAGGGCCTTTCAACAATGAGCAGTTCTTC
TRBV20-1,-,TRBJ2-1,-,CSVSGGNEQFF,TGCAGTGTGTCCGGGGGCAATGAGCAGTTCTTC
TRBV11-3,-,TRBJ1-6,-,CASSRGHNSPPHF,TGTGCCAGCAGCCGTGGGCATAATTCACCCCCCCACTTT
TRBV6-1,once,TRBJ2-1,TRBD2,CASALAGGSYNEQFF,TGTGCCAGCGCTCTAGCGGGGGGGAGCTACAATGAGCAGTTCTTC
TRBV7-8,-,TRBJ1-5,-,CASSPLQGGQPQHF,TGTGCCAGCAGCCCCCTACAGGGAGGTCAGCCCCAGCATTTT